Presented here are 23 T cell receptor beta chains from one specimen sequenced in a study of blood T cells in healthy people across ages. The second PCR ran about 6 to 12 cycles with a sample-barcoded 5' primer and J-beta primers. TCRdb processed the 5' RACE reads anew with MiXCR; each CDR3 protein has one entry. The top ten clones hold around an eighth of a sample with hundreds of thousands of distinct CDR3 sequences, approximately 52% of them seen once. The sequenced sample consisted of blood. Receptors were obtained from a woman older than 75 in good health.

This chain links TRBV3-1 with TRBJ2-1, with 12 bases fitting TRBD2. The CDR3 runs to 18 residues. Per germline, CDR1 LGHDT and CDR2 YNNKEL (reference sequence). The V and J ends lost 0 bases and 9 bases, in that order; junction bases with no gene match: 12. DNA of the CDR3: TGTGCCAGCAGCCAAGAGCCCCATTCTAGCGGGAGGGTTGCTGAGCAGTTCTTC. Translating it yields CASSQEPHSSGRVAEQFF.

CDR3 region: CASSIPPGQRYGYTF. Here the CDR3 DNA reads TGTGCCAGCAGTATTCCACCGGGACAGCGATATGGCTACACCTTC. The V gene is TRBV27, the J gene TRBJ1-2; 7 nucleotides line up with TRBD1. The CDR3 has 15 amino acids. After removal of 5 bases from V and 5 bases from J, the junction contained 11 bases not matched to a gene. Per the germline V gene, CDR1 is MNHEY and CDR2 is SMNVEV (reference sequence).

Regarding this clonotype: A much larger clone sits a single nucleotide away, making a read error possible. The gene calls are TRBV20-1 and TRBJ1-6; the D is unclear. CDR1 is DFQATT and CDR2 is SNEGSKA in the germline V gene (reference sequence). The CDR3 sequence is 13 residues long. CDR3 residues: CSASPSYNSPLRF. DNA of the CDR3: TGCAGTGCTAGTCCGTCCTATAATTCACCCCTCCGCTTT.

This clonotype was recorded only once. This sequence joins TRBV20-1 and TRBJ1-5; D unresolved. Germline assignment: CDR1 DFQATT and CDR2 SNEGSKA (reference sequence). The CDR3 has 12 residues. The V gene lost 0 bases and the J gene lost 4 bases, with 4 bases spanning the gap. Written as DNA, the CDR3 is TGCAGTGCTAGAGAGACAAATCAGCCCCAGCATTTT. Encoded protein: CSARETNQPQHF.

Note on this clonotype: A single base separates this from a much larger clone, so it may be a read error. The genes are TRBV20-1 and TRBJ2-4; TRBD2 agrees at 9 bases. Trimming cost V 4 bases and J 13 bases; bases outside gene matches: 8. The V gene's germline CDR1 is DFQATT and CDR2 SNEGSKA (reference sequence). CDR3 length equals 12 residues. The CDR3 protein is CSANLRLAEQYF. The CDR3 nucleotides read TGCAGTGCTAACCTCAGACTAGCGGAGCAGTACTTC.

At least ten counts were recorded for this clonotype. The rearrangement uses TRBV27 and TRBJ2-7, with D tentatively TRBD2 (5 bases). The length of the CDR3 is 16 residues. The germline gives CDR1 MNHEY, CDR2 SMNVEV (reference sequence). Trimming cost V 2 bases and J 3 bases, with 17 bases left between them. The CDR3 sequence is CASSLNKGEINYEQYF. CDR3 sequence (DNA): TGTGCCAGCAGTTTAAACAAGGGAGAGATTAACTACGAGCAGTACTTC.

This clonotype was seen ten or more times. This chain connects TRBV5-1 to TRBJ2-1; D is perhaps TRBD1 (6 bases). In germline, CDR1 is SGHRS, CDR2 YFSETQ. This CDR3 region has 14 residues. Trimming removed 2 bases at V and 4 bases at J, with 10 bases between. In nucleotides, the CDR3 is TGCGCCAGCAGCTTACAGGGACCGTACAATGAGCAGTTCTTC. Residues: CASSLQGPYNEQFF. Complete variable domain (other parts from reference TRBV5-1 and TRBJ2-1): KAGVTQTPRYLIKTRGQQVTLSCSPISGHRSVSWYQQTPGQGLQFLFEYFSETQRNKGNFPGRFSGRQFSNSRSEMNVSTLELGDSALYLCASSLQGPYNEQFFGPGTRLTVL.

Worth noting for this clonotype: This may arise from a read error, as a much more abundant clone is one base away. This chain joins TRBV12-3 or TRBV12-4 and TRBJ2-1; TRBD2 is a possible D gene (5 bases). CDR3 length equals 15 residues. CDR3 nucleotides: TGTGTCAGCAGTTTAGGAGGAAGTGCCTACAATGAGCAGTTCTTC. The encoded protein is CVSSLGGSAYNEQFF.

The chain recombines TRBV7-9 with TRBJ2-6; D is uncertain. Germline V lookup: CDR1 SEHNR, CDR2 FQNEAQ (reference sequence). Trimming took off 0 bases at V and 0 bases at J, with 9 bases between the two ends. The CDR3 contains 17 residues. DNA for the CDR3: TGTGCCAGCAGCTTAGCGCGCAGTTCCTCTGGGGCCAACGTCCTGACTTTC. Residues: CASSLARSSSGANVLTF. The variable domain in full, with the rest retrieved from reference TRBV7-9 and TRBJ2-6, is DTGVSQNPRHKITKRGQNVTFRCDPISEHNRLYWYRQTLGQGPEFLTYFQNEAQLEKSRLLSDRFSAERPKGSFSTLEIQRTEQGDSAMYLCASSLARSSSGANVLTFGAGSRLTVL.

In its sample, this clonotype was seen many times. The rearrangement links TRBV5-5 to TRBJ2-3, with D possibly being TRBD1 (7 bases). CDR1 SGHKS and CDR2 YYEKEE come from the germline V gene (reference sequence). The CDR3 has 16 amino acids. V gave up 2 bases and J gave up 2 bases, with 15 bases separating them. The CDR3 DNA reads as TGTGCCAGCAGCTTTGCGGGACAGTTCCACACAGATACGCAGTATTTT. It encodes CASSFAGQFHTDTQYF. Based on the CDR3 plus reference TRBV5-5 and TRBJ2-3, the full variable domain is DAGVTQSPTHLIKTRGQQVTLRCSPISGHKSVSWYQQVLGQGPQFIFQYYEKEERGRGNFPDRFSARQFPNYSSELNVNALLLGDSALYLCASSFAGQFHTDTQYFGPGTRLTVL.

This clonotype was counted only a few times. The V call is TRBV3-1, the J call TRBJ2-1; D call uncertain. Trimming left V 0 bases short and J 1 base short, with 7 bases between. CDR1 is LGHDT and CDR2 is YNNKEL in the germline V gene (reference sequence). This CDR3 spans 15 amino acids. CDR3 bases: TGTGCCAGCAGCCAAGAGGCTGCATCCTACAATGAGCAGTTCTTC. The encoded protein is CASSQEAASYNEQFF.

The V and J genes are TRBV29-1 and TRBJ1-4; 7 nucleotides line up with TRBD1. The ends lost 7 bases at V and 7 bases at J; junction bases unmatched: 9. CDR3 length: 13 amino acids. The germline CDR1 and CDR2 sequences are SQVTM and ANQGSEA. CDR3 sequence: CSASGTDLEKLFF. CDR3 DNA: TGCAGCGCATCCGGGACAGATCTTGAAAAACTGTTTTTT.

On this clonotype itself: This may arise from a read error, as a much more abundant clone is one base away. The chain has TRBV5-1 and TRBJ2-7, with D tentatively TRBD2 (5 bases). Germline V gives CDR1 SGHRS, CDR2 YFSETQ. The CDR3 is 15 residues long. The CDR3 loop is CAGSLDGGPPYEQYF. The CDR3 region has the DNA TGCGCCGGCAGCTTGGACGGAGGACCACCCTACGAGCAGTACTTC.

This clonotype was counted once. The chain links TRBV6-7 to TRBJ1-1; 7 bases line up with TRBD1. TRBV6-7 is an ORF for which the function is uncertain. The CDR3 contains 18 residues. V lost 6 bases, J lost 0 bases, and 16 bases stayed unmatched. The CDR3 sequence: CASSHIQGTLRVNTEAFF. The CDR3 DNA reads TGTGCCAGCAGCCATATACAGGGGACACTGAGGGTGAACACTGAAGCTTTCTTT.

This chain uses TRBV5-5 with TRBJ2-3; D ambiguous. This CDR3 comprises 14 residues. Germline assignment: CDR1 SGHKS and CDR2 YYEKEE (reference sequence). V was cut by 2 bases and J by 1 base, with 8 bases left in between. CDR3: CASSFSAGTDTQYF. In DNA, the CDR3 is TGTGCCAGCAGCTTCAGCGCAGGCACAGATACGCAGTATTTT.

Points on this clonotype: A much larger clone sits a single nucleotide away, making a read error possible. The chain couples TRBV27 to TRBJ2-3, with D unclear. The germline CDR1 and CDR2 sequences are MNHEY and SMNVEV (reference sequence). The CDR3 runs to 15 residues. The CDR3 nucleotides read TGTGCCAGCAGTTTATCCCTGACTGCCACAGATGCGCAGTATTTT. Protein: CASSLSLTATDAQYF.

The J gene is TRBJ1-1, the V gene TRBV5-1, with no clear D. Germline V gene lookup returns CDR1 SGHRS and CDR2 YFSETQ. The V end was cut by 2 bases, the J end by 4 bases, with 21 bases between. The CDR3 totals 17 residues. CDR3 nucleotides: TGCGCCAGCAGCTTTGGTGGTGGTGGAGGGAGTAGCACTGAAGCTTTCTTT. Translation: CASSFGGGGGSSTEAFF.

This clonotype was seen once. A read error is possible here, since a much larger clone lies one base away. The CDR3 region has the DNA TGTGCCAGCAGCGCGAGCGGGGAGTCCTACAATGAGCAGTACTTC. Its translation is CASSASGESYNEQYF. This chain connects TRBV9 to TRBJ2-1; 7 bases are a match to TRBD2. The J call is uncertain, as TRBJ2-7 better fits the DNA end. This CDR3 is 15 amino acids long. In germline, CDR1 is SGDLS, CDR2 YYNGEE.

This clonotype was seen only once. A read error may produce the germline difference seen at one junction end. The rearrangement uses TRBV27 and TRBJ2-3; TRBD2 is a possible D gene (5 bases). Germline CDR1 is MNHEY and CDR2 is SMNVEV (reference sequence). The CDR3 loop spans 16 amino acids. The CDR3 DNA reads as TGTGCCGGCAGTTTATTGAGGGTTGCCCACACAGATACGCAGTATTTT. Encoded protein: CAGSLLRVAHTDTQYF.

Remarks on this clonotype: It may be a read error: a sequence one base away is much more abundant. The chain has TRBV10-2 and TRBJ2-5, with 9 bases lining up with TRBD1. Gene TRBJ2-7 matches the end of the DNA better, so the J call may be wrong. The germline gives CDR1 WSHSY, CDR2 SAAADI. The CDR3 length is 14 residues. The CDR3 DNA sequence: TGCGCCTGCAGTGGACAGGGGTTTAGTTACGAGCAGTACTTC. It translates to CACSGQGFSYEQYF.

The chain couples TRBV12-3 or TRBV12-4 to TRBJ1-1; D perhaps matches TRBD1 (6 bases). The CDR3 extends over 14 amino acids. Trimming took 3 bases from V and 4 from J, leaving 12 bases between them. The CDR3 region has the DNA TGTGCCAGCAGTTTTGAGCAGGGGCCCACTGAAGCTTTCTTT. Translating it yields CASSFEQGPTEAFF.

The table lists this clonotype with many counts. V gene TRBV5-1 combines with J gene TRBJ2-1; D uncertain. The CDR3 runs to 14 residues. Germline CDR1 and CDR2: SGHRS and YFSETQ. The V end lost 6 bases, the J end lost 4 bases, and 14 bases lay between the germline ends. In nucleotides, the CDR3 is TGCGCCAGCAACGAGACACCGAATTACAATGAGCAGTTCTTC. Its protein product is CASNETPNYNEQFF.

The chain has TRBV12-3 or TRBV12-4 and TRBJ2-1, with 8 positions matching TRBD1. The end of the DNA aligns better with TRBJ2-7, so the J call may be wrong. CDR3 length: 16 residues. The CDR3 DNA follows: TGTGCCAGCAGTCCACGTATCAGGGGGCTATACAATGAGCAGTACTTC. Translated, it gives CASSPRIRGLYNEQYF.